This T cell receptor beta chain was retrieved from a study of CD8+ T cells in alopecia areata. Germline CDR1 and CDR2: SGHRS and YFSETQ. Trimming removed 6 bases at V and 7 bases at J, with 17 bases between. The CDR3 has 14 amino acids. RNA extraction was followed by reverse transcription into cDNA, which acted as the sequencing template. Only in-frame clones appear in the TCRdb table, and some are missing; sequencing was by immunoSEQ multiplex PCR. The data contain about 150,000 clones, 85% to 90% of them seen just once; the ten biggest clones take up roughly 16%. The TCR originated in a human donor with alopecia areata. Sample: CD8+ T cells sorted from blood, taken at week 0. The chain employs TRBV5-1 and TRBJ2-1, with D perhaps TRBD2 (5 bases). CDR3 loop: CASTWGEGPNEQFF. In nucleotides, the CDR3 is TGCGCCAGCACCTGGGGAGAGGGTCCAAATGAGCAGTTCTTC.